The rows below give T cell receptor beta chains drawn from one sample of a study of T cell repertoires in MIS-A myocarditis. The protocol was immunoSEQ multiplex PCR, while the TCRdb copy is restricted to in-frame clones and leaves out a portion. The sample comprises about 11,000 clones, around 83% of which are singletons, and around 30% rests with the top ten. Sequencing was performed on right ventricle heart tissue obtained at autopsy. These TCRs come from a man aged 18 to 30 with fulminant myocarditis from multisystem inflammatory syndrome in adults (MIS-A) after COVID-19. Both conserved end residues are part of each CDR3. A D gene is named only where the DNA matches it firmly. Size tells how often a clone was seen (once, few, many) or the class of an expanded clone, and some rows leave it out.

cdr3_length j_call clone_size d_call v_call cdr3_aa cdr3_nt
15 TRBJ1-2 - TRBD1 TRBV27 CASSLSGQPNYGYTF TGTGCCAGCAGTTTATCGGGACAGCCTAACTATGGCTACACCTTC
14 TRBJ1-1 - - TRBV9 CASSVLGENTEAFF TGTGCCAGCAGCGTATTAGGAGAGAACACTGAAGCTTTCTTT
15 TRBJ1-1 - - TRBV5-1 CASSLAGAPNTEAFF TGCGCCAGCAGCTTGGCTGGGGCCCCGAACACTGAAGCTTTCTTT
12 TRBJ1-5 - - TRBV19 CASSQSNQPQHF TGTGCCAGTAGTCAATCAAATCAGCCCCAGCATTTT
13 TRBJ1-3 - - TRBV28 CASRVLLGNTIYF TGTGCCAGCAGGGTTCTTCTTGGAAACACCATATATTTT
13 TRBJ1-2 - TRBD1 TRBV12-5 CASGLRTGRGYTF TGTGCTAGTGGTTTGCGGACAGGGAGGGGCTACACCTTC
13 TRBJ2-2 few TRBD2 TRBV19 CATREGGSGELFF TGTGCCACGAGGGAGGGTGGTTCCGGGGAGCTGTTTTTT
14 TRBJ1-2 - TRBD1 TRBV5-6 CASSKKWDREGYTF TGTGCCAGCAGTAAGAAGTGGGACAGGGAAGGCTACACCTTC
20 TRBJ2-3 - - TRBV21-1 CASTARGLAGPYQSTDTQYF TGTGCCAGCACCGCGAGGGGACTAGCGGGGCCCTACCAGAGCACAGATACGCAGTATTTT
19 TRBJ2-1 - TRBD2 TRBV9 CASSVGPGRTSGGGNEQFF TGTGCCAGCAGCGTGGGGCCAGGTCGAACTAGCGGGGGGGGCAATGAGCAGTTCTTC
14 TRBJ2-1 - TRBD1 TRBV4-3 CASSQKDRGTEQFF TGCGCCAGCAGCCAGAAGGACAGGGGGACTGAGCAGTTCTTC
13 TRBJ2-1 - - TRBV5-5 CASSLDSYNEQFF TGTGCCAGCAGCTTGGACAGTTACAATGAGCAGTTCTTC
15 TRBJ1-1 - - TRBV5-8 CASRPTGGRNTEAFF TGTGCCAGCCGACCCACCGGGGGACGGAACACTGAAGCTTTCTTT
13 TRBJ1-2 - TRBD1 TRBV7-2 CASKTGDLYGYTF TGTGCCAGCAAGACAGGGGACCTATATGGCTACACCTTC
14 TRBJ2-3 - - TRBV4-2 CASSQRSLADTQYF TGTGCCAGCAGCCAACGTTCTTTGGCAGATACGCAGTATTTT
12 TRBJ2-2 few - TRBV24-1 CATQGGTGELFF TGTGCCACCCAGGGAGGCACCGGGGAGCTGTTTTTT
17 TRBJ2-7 - - TRBV7-8 CASSPKSYGGISYEQYF TGTGCCAGCAGCCCTAAATCCTACGGTGGGATATCCTACGAGCAGTACTTC
15 TRBJ2-7 - - TRBV10-2 CASSEWGSALYEQYF TGCGCCAGCAGTGAGTGGGGTAGTGCCCTTTACGAGCAGTACTTC
15 TRBJ2-7 - TRBD1 TRBV7-6 CASSAGQEYSYEQYF TGTGCCAGCAGCGCCGGACAGGAGTACTCCTACGAGCAGTACTTC
10 TRBJ2-1 - - TRBV5-5 CASRAREQFF TGTGCCAGCAGAGCCCGAGAGCAGTTCTTC
15 TRBJ1-6 - TRBD1 TRBV27 CASSLTGASDSPLHF TGTGCCAGCAGTTTAACAGGGGCTTCGGATTCACCCCTCCACTTT
15 TRBJ1-5 - - TRBV27 CASSFPPGGNQPQHF TGTGCCAGCAGTTTTCCACCGGGGGGCAATCAGCCCCAGCATTTT
18 TRBJ2-7 - TRBD2 TRBV4-2 CASSQDRAGGVLSYEQYF TGTGCCAGCAGCCAAGATCGGGCGGGGGGAGTCCTCTCCTACGAGCAGTACTTC
13 TRBJ2-5 - - TRBV7-9 CASSDRNQETQYF TGTGCCAGCAGTGACAGGAACCAAGAGACCCAGTACTTC
13 TRBJ1-1 - - TRBV28 CASKGGRDTEAFF TGTGCCAGCAAGGGGGGCCGTGACACTGAAGCTTTCTTT
18 TRBJ2-7 - TRBD1 TRBV7-8 CASSLVSETGPLPYEQYF TGTGCCAGCAGCTTAGTCTCGGAGACAGGGCCATTACCCTACGAGCAGTACTTC
15 TRBJ2-5 few - TRBV4-1 CASSISWSPAETQYF TGCGCCAGCAGCATTTCATGGAGCCCAGCAGAGACCCAGTACTTC
17 TRBJ1-2 - TRBD1 TRBV7-2 CASSSEGDREVNYGYTF TGTGCCAGCAGCTCAGAGGGTGACAGGGAGGTTAACTATGGCTACACCTTC
20 TRBJ2-2 - TRBD2 TRBV4-1 CASSQDASTTGLVYPGELFF TGCGCCAGCAGCCAAGACGCAAGCACGACGGGACTAGTATATCCCGGGGAGCTGTTTTTT
12 TRBJ1-1 - - TRBV28 CASNDLNTEAFF TGTGCCAGCAATGACCTGAACACTGAAGCTTTCTTT
15 TRBJ2-1 - - TRBV7-2 CASSLGQRYNNEQFF TGTGCCAGCAGCTTAGGCCAGCGGTATAACAATGAGCAGTTCTTC
17 TRBJ1-6 - TRBD1 TRBV28 CASSFRGQGSLGSPLHF TGTGCCAGCAGTTTTAGGGGGCAGGGCTCCCTGGGGTCACCCCTCCACTTT
16 TRBJ1-2 - - TRBV27 CASSLHPALPNYGYTF TGTGCCAGCAGTCTGCATCCCGCCCTCCCTAACTATGGCTACACCTTC
14 TRBJ1-1 - - TRBV5-8 CASSFVAGRTEAFF TGTGCCAGCAGCTTTGTCGCCGGTCGCACTGAAGCTTTCTTT
10 TRBJ1-1 - - TRBV7-2 CASSSDEAFF TGTGCCAGCAGCTCAGATGAAGCTTTCTTT
14 TRBJ2-7 - TRBD2 TRBV28 CAGSSGGDPYEQYF TGTGCCGGCAGCTCGGGGGGGGATCCCTACGAGCAGTACTTC
15 TRBJ1-1 - - TRBV19 CASSIISQGSPEAFF TGTGCCAGTAGTATCATTTCTCAGGGGAGCCCTGAAGCTTTCTTT
13 TRBJ1-4 - - TRBV11-2 CASSFRVGEKLFF TGTGCCAGCAGCTTCCGGGTTGGGGAAAAACTGTTTTTT
16 TRBJ1-6 - - TRBV4-1 CASSQESSGWNSPLHF TGCGCCAGCAGCCAAGAGAGTTCAGGCTGGAATTCACCCCTCCACTTT
12 TRBJ2-1 - TRBD2 TRBV29-1 CSGAGGYNEQFF TGCAGCGGAGCGGGGGGCTACAATGAGCAGTTCTTC